The 14 T cell receptor beta chains given below trace back to one sample, sequenced in a study of blood T cell repertoires in COVID-19 (dated by TCRdb to the early 2020s). Receptors were amplified or captured by the immunoSEQ multiplex PCR assay. The table was pulled from immuneACCESS by TCRdb, which kept in-frame rearrangements only. Such tables lose some clones; where checked, under half of the loss comes from unresolved V genes, and the rest has no known cause. This sample gives about 190,000 clones in total; 90% of them show up just once. The ten most abundant clones make up approximately 0.64% of the sample. Sequencing was done on a sample of peripheral blood. These receptors were obtained from a man aged 50 to 60 with acute or convalescent COVID-19.

The chain couples TRBV5-1 to TRBJ1-1; tentatively, D is TRBD1 (6 bases). Looked up from germline, CDR1 is SGHRS and CDR2 is YFSETQ. The CDR3 runs to 14 residues. V lost 6 bases and J lost 0, with 12 bases in between. The CDR3 nucleotides are TGCGCCAGCACCAGGGACATCCTGAACACTGAAGCTTTCTTT. Residues: CASTRDILNTEAFF.

This sequence joins TRBV24-1 and TRBJ1-2; tentative D call: TRBD1 (6 bases). With 0 bases removed from V and 6 bases from J, the gap between germline ends came to 13 bases. This CDR3 has 15 residues. Germline V gene lookup returns CDR1 KGHDR and CDR2 SFDVKD. The CDR3 protein is CATSDLGRGEDGYTF. DNA of the CDR3: TGTGCCACCAGTGATTTGGGCAGGGGAGAGGATGGCTACACCTTC.

The rearrangement joins TRBV28 to TRBJ2-7; the D gene is possibly TRBD1 (6 bases). The CDR3 extends over 14 amino acids. Trimming removed 2 bases from V and 2 bases from J, with 10 bases in between. CDR1 is MDHEN, CDR2 SYDVKM, per germline. The CDR3: CASSLGTTAYEQYV. The CDR3 DNA reads TGTGCCAGCAGTTTAGGGACAACAGCCTACGAGCAGTACGTC.

The chain recombines TRBV6-1 with TRBJ1-1; D is perhaps TRBD1 (6 bases). This CDR3 is built from 14 residues. Trimming stripped 2 bases from V and 4 bases from J, with 11 bases between. The germline gives CDR1 MNHNS, CDR2 SASEGT. Here the CDR3 reads CASSEYREGTEAFF. CDR3 bases: TGTGCCAGCAGTGAATACAGGGAGGGCACTGAAGCTTTCTTT.

The V gene is TRBV30, the J gene TRBJ2-1; 11 positions agree with TRBD2. The CDR3 is made up of 14 amino acids. The ends lost 1 base at V and 8 bases at J; junction bases unmatched: 4. Germline V gene data show CDR1 as GTSNPN and CDR2 as SVGIG (reference sequence). CDR3 region: CAWSGASGRYEQFF. CDR3 bases: TGTGCCTGGAGTGGAGCTAGCGGGAGGTATGAGCAGTTCTTC.

The chain has TRBV23-1 and TRBJ2-6; no reliable D call. TRBV23-1 is treated as an ORF (open reading frame) with a function not yet certain. CDR3 length: 15 amino acids. V was shortened by 7 bases and J by 4 bases, with 14 bases between the two germline ends. The CDR3 bases are TGCGCCAGCATGCCTGTCCTTCGGGGGGCCAACGTCCTGACTTTC. Residues: CASMPVLRGANVLTF.

This rearrangement joins TRBV7-3 to TRBJ2-5; TRBD2 might be the D (6 bases). CDR3 length equals 14 residues. Looked up from germline, CDR1 is SGHTA and CDR2 is FQGTGA. V lost 3 bases and J lost 2, with 10 bases in between. The CDR3: CASSLGGSQETQYF. For the CDR3, the DNA is TGTGCCAGCAGCTTGGGGGGTAGTCAAGAGACCCAGTACTTC.

The rearrangement joins TRBV10-3 to TRBJ1-5; unclear D gene. The V end lost 3 bases, the J end lost 0 bases, and 9 bases lay between the germline ends. Germline-derived CDR1 and CDR2 are ENHRY and SYGVKD. The CDR3 totals 15 residues. CDR3 nucleotides: TGTGCCATCAGTGACAGGCTGGATAGCAATCAGCCCCAGCATTTT. Translation: CAISDRLDSNQPQHF.

V and J are TRBV30 and TRBJ2-2; no clear D gene. The CDR3 consists of 12 residues. Germline loops: CDR1 GTSNPN, CDR2 SVGIG (reference sequence). Trimming pared 0 bases from V and 7 bases from J, leaving 6 bases between. The CDR3 spells CAWSVIFGELFF. The CDR3 DNA follows: TGTGCCTGGAGTGTAATCTTCGGGGAGCTGTTTTTT.

The CDR3 reads CASSIGGGAGELFF. The CDR3 coding sequence is TGTGCCAGTAGTATAGGGGGCGGAGCCGGGGAGCTGTTTTTT. The rearrangement links TRBV19 to TRBJ2-2; tentatively, D is TRBD1 (5 bases). In germline, CDR1 is LNHDA, CDR2 SQIVND (reference sequence). V was clipped by 1 base and J by 6 bases, with 9 bases between them. The CDR3 loop spans 14 amino acids.

The V call is TRBV7-9, the J call TRBJ1-1; 7 nucleotides agree with TRBD1. Germline V lookup: CDR1 SEHNR, CDR2 FQNEAQ (reference sequence). The CDR3 has 14 residues. Trimming removed 6 bases from V and 1 base from J; junction bases left unmatched: 5. The CDR3 is CASSSDRRNTEAFF. CDR3 DNA sequence: TGTGCCAGCAGTTCGGACAGGCGGAACACTGAAGCTTTCTTT. Drawing the rest from reference TRBV7-9 and TRBJ1-1, the complete variable domain is DTGVSQNPRHKITKRGQNVTFRCDPISEHNRLYWYRQTLGQGPEFLTYFQNEAQLEKSRLLSDRFSAERPKGSFSTLEIQRTEQGDSAMYLCASSSDRRNTEAFFGQGTRLTVV.

V usage is TRBV3-1 (or the pseudogene TRBV3-2) and J usage is TRBJ2-1, with 11 bases aligning to TRBD2. The CDR3 totals 18 residues. The germline V gene encodes CDR1 LGHDT and CDR2 YNNKEL (reference sequence). The V gene end was trimmed by 6 bases and the J gene end by 7 bases; junction bases not matched to a gene: 17. The CDR3, as DNA: TGTGCCAGCAGTCCGAAGTCCATTAGCGGGAGGGCCGATAATGAGCAGTTCTTC. Its translation: CASSPKSISGRADNEQFF.

This chain connects TRBV7-6 to TRBJ2-7; D possibly corresponds to TRBD2 (5 bases). The CDR3 runs 16 residues. V dropped 1 base and J dropped 2 bases, with 15 bases sitting between them. Looked up from germline, CDR1 is SGHVS and CDR2 is FNYEAQ. CDR3 residues: CASSLEWSGHPYEQYF. CDR3 DNA sequence: TGTGCCAGCAGCTTAGAATGGAGCGGTCATCCCTACGAGCAGTACTTC.

The sample holds one count of this clone. This sequence joins TRBV5-1 and TRBJ2-3; D remains unclear. Germline V gene data show CDR1 as SGHRS and CDR2 as YFSETQ. The CDR3 sequence is 14 residues long. The ends were cut back, 0 bases at V and 1 base at J, with 6 bases in the middle. This CDR3 is CASSLAAGTDTQYF. CDR3 nucleotides: TGCGCCAGCAGCTTGGCGGCGGGCACAGATACGCAGTATTTT.